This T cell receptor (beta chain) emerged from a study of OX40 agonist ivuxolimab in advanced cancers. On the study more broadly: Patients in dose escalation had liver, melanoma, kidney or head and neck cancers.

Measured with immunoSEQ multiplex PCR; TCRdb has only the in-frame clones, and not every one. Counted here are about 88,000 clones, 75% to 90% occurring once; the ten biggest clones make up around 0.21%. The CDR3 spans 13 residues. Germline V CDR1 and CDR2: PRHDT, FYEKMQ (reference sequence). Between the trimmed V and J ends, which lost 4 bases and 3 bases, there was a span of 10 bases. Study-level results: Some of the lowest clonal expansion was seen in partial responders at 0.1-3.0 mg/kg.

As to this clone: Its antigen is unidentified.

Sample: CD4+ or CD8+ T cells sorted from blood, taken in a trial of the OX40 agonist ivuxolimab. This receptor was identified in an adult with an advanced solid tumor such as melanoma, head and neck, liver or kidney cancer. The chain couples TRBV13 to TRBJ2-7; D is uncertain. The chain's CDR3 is CASSSPNLYEQYF. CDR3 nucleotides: TGTGCCAGCAGCTCCCCAAACCTCTACGAGCAGTACTTC.